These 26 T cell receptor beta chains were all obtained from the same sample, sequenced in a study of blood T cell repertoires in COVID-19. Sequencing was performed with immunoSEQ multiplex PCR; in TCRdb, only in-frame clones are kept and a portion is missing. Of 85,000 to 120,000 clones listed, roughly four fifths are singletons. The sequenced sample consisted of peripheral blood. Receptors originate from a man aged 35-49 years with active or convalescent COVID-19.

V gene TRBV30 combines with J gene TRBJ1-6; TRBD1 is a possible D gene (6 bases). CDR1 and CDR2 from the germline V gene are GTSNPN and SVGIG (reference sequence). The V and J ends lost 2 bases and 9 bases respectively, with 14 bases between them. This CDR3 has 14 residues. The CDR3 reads CAWSKGTPTSPLHF. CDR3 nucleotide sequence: TGTGCCTGGAGTAAGGGGACACCCACTTCACCCCTCCACTTT.

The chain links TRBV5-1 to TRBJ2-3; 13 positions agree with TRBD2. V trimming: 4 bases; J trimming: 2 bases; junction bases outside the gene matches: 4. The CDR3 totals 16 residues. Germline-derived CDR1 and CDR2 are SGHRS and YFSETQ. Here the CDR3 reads CASSTLAGGNTDTQYF. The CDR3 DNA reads TGCGCCAGCAGCACACTAGCGGGGGGGAACACAGATACGCAGTATTTT.

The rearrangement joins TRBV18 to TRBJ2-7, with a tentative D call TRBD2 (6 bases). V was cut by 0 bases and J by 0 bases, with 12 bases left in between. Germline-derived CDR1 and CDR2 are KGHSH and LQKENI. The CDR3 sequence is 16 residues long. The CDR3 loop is CASSPPNGGGSYEQYF. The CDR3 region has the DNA TGTGCCAGCTCACCACCGAATGGGGGAGGCTCCTACGAGCAGTACTTC.

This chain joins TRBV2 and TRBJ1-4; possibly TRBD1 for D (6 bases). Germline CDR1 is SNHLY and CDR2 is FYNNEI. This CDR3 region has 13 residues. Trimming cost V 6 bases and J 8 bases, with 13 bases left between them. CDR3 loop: CASRQGLGEKLFF. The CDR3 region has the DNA TGTGCCAGCAGACAGGGCCTCGGGGAAAAACTGTTTTTT.

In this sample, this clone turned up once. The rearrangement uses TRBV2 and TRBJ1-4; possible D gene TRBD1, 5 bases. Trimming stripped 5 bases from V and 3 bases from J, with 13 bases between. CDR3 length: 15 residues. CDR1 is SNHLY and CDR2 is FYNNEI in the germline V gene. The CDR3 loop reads CASSQTGDSNEKLFF. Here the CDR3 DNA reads TGTGCCAGCAGTCAAACAGGAGATTCTAATGAAAAACTGTTTTTT.

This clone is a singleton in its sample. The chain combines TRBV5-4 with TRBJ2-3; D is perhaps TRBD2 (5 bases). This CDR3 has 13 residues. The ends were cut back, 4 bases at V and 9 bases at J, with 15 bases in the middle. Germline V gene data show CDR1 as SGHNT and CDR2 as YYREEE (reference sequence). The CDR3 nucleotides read TGTGCCAGCAGCACGGACTTGACTACCACGCAGTATTTT. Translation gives CASSTDLTTTQYF.

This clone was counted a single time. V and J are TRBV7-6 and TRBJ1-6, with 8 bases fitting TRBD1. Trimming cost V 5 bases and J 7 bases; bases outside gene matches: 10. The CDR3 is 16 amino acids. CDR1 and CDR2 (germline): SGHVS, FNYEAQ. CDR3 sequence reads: CASSRQGRQGNSPLHF. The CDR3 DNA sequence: TGTGCCAGCAGCCGACAGGGGCGACAAGGAAATTCACCCCTCCACTTT.

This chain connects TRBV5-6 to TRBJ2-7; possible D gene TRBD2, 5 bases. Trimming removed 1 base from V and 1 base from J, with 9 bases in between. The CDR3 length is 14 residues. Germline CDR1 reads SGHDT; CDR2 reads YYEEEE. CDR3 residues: CASSLPGNSYEQYF. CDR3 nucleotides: TGTGCCAGCAGCTTGCCGGGGAATTCCTACGAGCAGTACTTC. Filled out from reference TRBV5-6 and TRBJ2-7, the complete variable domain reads DAGVTQSPTHLIKTRGQQVTLRCSPKSGHDTVSWYQQALGQGPQFIFQYYEEEERQRGNFPDRFSGHQFPNYSSELNVNALLLGDSALYLCASSLPGNSYEQYFGPGTRLTVT.

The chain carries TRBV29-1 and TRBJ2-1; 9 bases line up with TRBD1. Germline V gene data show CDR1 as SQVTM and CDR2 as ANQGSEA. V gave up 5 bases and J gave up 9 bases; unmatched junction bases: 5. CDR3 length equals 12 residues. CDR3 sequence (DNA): TGCAGCGTTAGGACAGGGGATTTTGAGCAGTTCTTC. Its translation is CSVRTGDFEQFF.

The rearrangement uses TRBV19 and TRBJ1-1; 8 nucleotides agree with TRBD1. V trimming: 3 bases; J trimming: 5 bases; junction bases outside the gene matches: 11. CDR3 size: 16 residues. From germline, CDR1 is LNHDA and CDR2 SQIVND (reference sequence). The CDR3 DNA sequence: TGTGCCAGTAGTATCGGACAGGGCCAAGTAGGAACTGAAGCTTTCTTT. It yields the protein CASSIGQGQVGTEAFF.

CDR3 nucleotides: TGTGCCAGCAGCTTATCGCAGGGGGCAACTAATGAAAAACTGTTTTTT. Translated: CASSLSQGATNEKLFF. The chain recombines TRBV7-9 with TRBJ1-4; 7 bases fit TRBD1. CDR1 and CDR2 from the germline V gene are SEHNR and FQNEAQ (reference sequence). The CDR3 totals 16 residues. With 2 bases clipped from V and 0 bases from J, the junction kept 3 bases outside the gene matches.

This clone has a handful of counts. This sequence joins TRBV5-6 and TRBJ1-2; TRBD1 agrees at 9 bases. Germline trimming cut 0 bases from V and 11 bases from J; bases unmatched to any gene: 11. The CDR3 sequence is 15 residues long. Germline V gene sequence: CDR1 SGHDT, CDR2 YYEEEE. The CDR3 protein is CASSLELGTGMGYTF. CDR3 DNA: TGTGCCAGCAGCTTGGAGCTCGGGACAGGGATGGGATACACCTTC.

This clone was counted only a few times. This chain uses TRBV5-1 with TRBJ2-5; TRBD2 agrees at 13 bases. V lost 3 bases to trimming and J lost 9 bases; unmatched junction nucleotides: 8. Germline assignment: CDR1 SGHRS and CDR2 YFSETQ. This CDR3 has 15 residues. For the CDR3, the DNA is TGCGCCAGCAGCTCCGGGACTAGCGGGACTGGGGCCCAGTACTTC. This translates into CASSSGTSGTGAQYF.

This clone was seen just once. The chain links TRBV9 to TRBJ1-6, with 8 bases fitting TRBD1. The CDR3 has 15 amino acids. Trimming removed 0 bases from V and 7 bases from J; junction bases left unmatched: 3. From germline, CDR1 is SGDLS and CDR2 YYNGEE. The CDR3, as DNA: TGTGCCAGCAGCGTAGCGGACAGGGTAAATTCACCCCTCCACTTT. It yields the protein CASSVADRVNSPLHF. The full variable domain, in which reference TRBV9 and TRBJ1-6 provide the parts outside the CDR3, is DSGVTQTPKHLITATGQRVTLRCSPRSGDLSVYWYQQSLDQGLQFLIQYYNGEERAKGNILERFSAQQFPDLHSELNLSSLELGDSALYFCASSVADRVNSPLHFGNGTRLTVT.

CDR3 sequence reads: CASSQDAGTGDPYSYNSPLHF. The DNA of the CDR3 is TGCGCCAGCAGCCAAGATGCCGGGACAGGGGATCCCTACTCCTATAATTCACCCCTCCACTTT. J is TRBJ1-6 and V is TRBV4-1; 10 bases are a match to TRBD1. Germline V gene lookup returns CDR1 MGHRA and CDR2 YSYEKL. With 0 bases clipped from V and 0 bases from J, the junction kept 11 bases outside the gene matches. The CDR3 loop spans 21 amino acids.

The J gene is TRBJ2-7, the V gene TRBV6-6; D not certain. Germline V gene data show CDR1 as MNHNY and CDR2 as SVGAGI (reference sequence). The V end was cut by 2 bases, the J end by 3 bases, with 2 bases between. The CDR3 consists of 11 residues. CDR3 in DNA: TGTGCCAGCAGTTACCACTACGAGCAGTACTTC. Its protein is CASSYHYEQYF.

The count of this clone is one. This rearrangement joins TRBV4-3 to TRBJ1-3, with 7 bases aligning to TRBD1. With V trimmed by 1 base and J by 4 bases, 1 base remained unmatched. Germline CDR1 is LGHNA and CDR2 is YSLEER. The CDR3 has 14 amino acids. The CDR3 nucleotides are TGCGCCAGCAGCCAAGGGGGACAGGGAAACACCATATATTTT. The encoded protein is CASSQGGQGNTIYF.

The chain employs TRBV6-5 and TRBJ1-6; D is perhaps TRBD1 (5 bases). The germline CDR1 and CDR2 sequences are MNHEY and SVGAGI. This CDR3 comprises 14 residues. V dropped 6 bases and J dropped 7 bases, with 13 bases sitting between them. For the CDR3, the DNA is TGTGCCAGCAGCCTAGGGGATACCAATTCACCCCTCCACTTT. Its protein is CASSLGDTNSPLHF.

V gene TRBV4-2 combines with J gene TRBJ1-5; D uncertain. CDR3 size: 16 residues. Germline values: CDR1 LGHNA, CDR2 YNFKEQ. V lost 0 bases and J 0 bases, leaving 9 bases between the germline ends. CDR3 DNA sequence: TGTGCCAGCAGCCAAGATCGCGGAAATAGCAATCAGCCCCAGCATTTT. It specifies CASSQDRGNSNQPQHF.

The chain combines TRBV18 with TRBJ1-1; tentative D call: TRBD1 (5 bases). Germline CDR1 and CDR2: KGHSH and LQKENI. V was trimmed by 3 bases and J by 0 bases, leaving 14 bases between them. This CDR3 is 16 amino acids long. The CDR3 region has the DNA TGTGCCAGCTCACCCCAGGGAATGGGAATGAACACTGAAGCTTTCTTT. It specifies CASSPQGMGMNTEAFF.

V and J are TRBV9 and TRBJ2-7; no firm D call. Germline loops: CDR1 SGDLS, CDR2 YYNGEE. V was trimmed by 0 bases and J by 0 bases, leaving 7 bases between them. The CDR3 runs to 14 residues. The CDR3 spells CASSVDGHSYEQYF. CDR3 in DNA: TGTGCCAGCAGCGTAGATGGCCACTCCTACGAGCAGTACTTC.

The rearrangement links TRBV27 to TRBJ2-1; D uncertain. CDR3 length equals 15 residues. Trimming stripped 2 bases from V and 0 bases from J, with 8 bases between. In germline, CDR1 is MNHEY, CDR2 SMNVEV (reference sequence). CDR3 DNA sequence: TGTGCCAGCAGTTTACAGGAAGACTCCTACAATGAGCAGTTCTTC. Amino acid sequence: CASSLQEDSYNEQFF.

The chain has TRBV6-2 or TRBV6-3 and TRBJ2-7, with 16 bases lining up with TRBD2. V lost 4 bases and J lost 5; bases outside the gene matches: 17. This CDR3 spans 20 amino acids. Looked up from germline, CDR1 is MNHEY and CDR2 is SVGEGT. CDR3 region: CASSFAAGTSGGALFDEQYF. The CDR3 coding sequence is TGTGCCAGCAGTTTCGCCGCCGGGACTAGCGGGGGGGCCTTATTTGACGAGCAGTACTTC.

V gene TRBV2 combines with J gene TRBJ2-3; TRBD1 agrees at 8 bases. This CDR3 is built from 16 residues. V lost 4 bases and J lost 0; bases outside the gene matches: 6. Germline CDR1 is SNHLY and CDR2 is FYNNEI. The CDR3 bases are TGTGCCAGCAGTGTGAGGGACAGGAGAAGCACAGATACGCAGTATTTT. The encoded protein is CASSVRDRRSTDTQYF.

The CDR3 is CASSAGTGNTDTQYF. CDR3 coding DNA: TGTGCCAGCAGCGCCGGGACAGGCAACACAGATACGCAGTATTTT. The rearrangement links TRBV7-3 to TRBJ2-3, with TRBD1 matching over 8 bases. This CDR3 contains 15 residues. The V segment lost 5 bases and the J segment 2 bases; nucleotides outside the gene matches: 6. CDR1 is SGHTA, CDR2 FQGTGA, per germline.

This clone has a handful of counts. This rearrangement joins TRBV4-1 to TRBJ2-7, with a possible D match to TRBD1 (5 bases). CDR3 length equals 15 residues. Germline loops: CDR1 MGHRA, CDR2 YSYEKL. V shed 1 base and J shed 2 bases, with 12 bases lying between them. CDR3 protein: CASSQADTGAYEQYF. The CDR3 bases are TGCGCCAGCAGCCAAGCCGACACAGGAGCCTACGAGCAGTACTTC.